Each of the 18 T cell receptor beta chains below was sequenced from the same sample in a study of cytomegalovirus exposure and HLA in healthy donors. Amplification used 60 Vbeta primers and 13 Jbeta primers. TCRdb's table, derived via immunoSEQ multiplex PCR, lists solely in-frame clones and lacks some. The data contain over 150,000 clones, about 81% of them singletons. Sequencing was carried out using PBMCs. These receptors all stem from a woman aged 25 to 39 in good health and CMV-seronegative.

A single count supports this clone. V gene TRBV4-1 combines with J gene TRBJ2-1; 10 nucleotides align to TRBD1. The CDR3 is made up of 16 amino acids. After removal of 4 bases from V and 3 bases from J, the junction contained 6 bases not matched to a gene. The V gene's germline CDR1 is MGHRA and CDR2 YSYEKL. The CDR3 bases are TGCGCCAGCAGCCCACCGGGACAGGGGAACTACAATGAGCAGTTCTTC. Translation gives CASSPPGQGNYNEQFF.

This chain links TRBV5-1 with TRBJ2-1, with 9 bases lining up with TRBD1. The CDR3 has 16 amino acids. The V gene end was trimmed by 3 bases and the J gene end by 8 bases; junction bases not matched to a gene: 12. CDR1 and CDR2 (germline): SGHRS, YFSETQ. The DNA of the CDR3 is TGCGCCAGCAGCTCGGATATGGACAGGGGATACGATGAGCAGTTCTTC. It translates to CASSSDMDRGYDEQFF.

The CDR3 nucleotides are TGTGCCAGCAGCTCCGGACAGGGTACTTCTGGAAACACCATATATTTT. This sequence encodes CASSSGQGTSGNTIYF. This chain links TRBV11-2 with TRBJ1-3; 8 bases match TRBD1. The V gene's germline CDR1 is SGHAT and CDR2 FQNNGV. Losses at the gene ends were 4 bases for V and 1 base for J; bases not matched to a gene: 6. The CDR3 loop spans 16 amino acids.

This chain joins TRBV29-1 and TRBJ2-7; 9 bases line up with TRBD1. The germline V gene encodes CDR1 SQVTM and CDR2 ANQGSEA. This CDR3 spans 13 amino acids. V gave up 7 bases and J gave up 0 bases; unmatched junction bases: 4. The chain's CDR3 is CSAAGQGSYEQYF. The CDR3 bases are TGCAGCGCCGCGGGACAGGGCTCCTACGAGCAGTACTTC.

V usage is TRBV5-1 and J usage is TRBJ2-3; 8 bases are a match to TRBD2. The CDR3 sequence is 19 residues long. Germline assignment: CDR1 SGHRS and CDR2 YFSETQ. Trimming removed 5 bases from V and 2 bases from J; junction bases left unmatched: 19. CDR3 DNA sequence: TGCGCCAGCAGAGGCGGGACTAGGGGTACCAGAACGACCACAGATACGCAGTATTTT. Its protein product is CASRGGTRGTRTTTDTQYF.

The genes are TRBV5-4 and TRBJ1-1, with D maybe TRBD1 (6 bases). Germline lookup yields CDR1 SGHNT and CDR2 YYREEE (reference sequence). V lost 2 bases, J lost 3 bases, and 14 bases lay in between. This CDR3 is built from 15 residues. The CDR3 is CASSLGPGAYTEAFF. The CDR3 DNA reads as TGTGCCAGCAGCTTAGGCCCAGGGGCTTACACTGAAGCTTTCTTT. The full variable domain, in which reference TRBV5-4 and TRBJ1-1 provide the parts outside the CDR3, is ETGVTQSPTHLIKTRGQQVTLRCSSQSGHNTVSWYQQALGQGPQFIFQYYREEENGRGNFPPRFSGLQFPNYSSELNVNALELDDSALYLCASSLGPGAYTEAFFGQGTRLTVV.

Only a few counts were recorded for this clone. Here the CDR3 reads CASSQGGGANTGELFF. Here the CDR3 DNA reads TGCGCCAGCAGCCAAGGGGGAGGGGCGAACACCGGGGAGCTGTTTTTT. The V gene is TRBV4-3, the J gene TRBJ2-2; 7 bases map to TRBD2. The V and J ends lost 1 base and 0 bases, in that order; junction bases with no gene match: 2. Germline values: CDR1 LGHNA, CDR2 YSLEER. The CDR3 has 16 residues.

The chain combines TRBV4-1 with TRBJ1-2, with TRBD1 identical over 8 bases. This CDR3 region has 15 residues. Germline assignment: CDR1 MGHRA and CDR2 YSYEKL. J was trimmed by 4 bases and V by 2 bases; bases with no gene match: 6. The CDR3 bases are TGCGCCAGCAGCCAATCGGACAGGGCGGCCTATGGCTACACCTTC. This gives the protein CASSQSDRAAYGYTF.

The chain couples TRBV13 to TRBJ2-5; 7 bases are shared with TRBD2. V lost 5 bases, J lost 11 bases, and 14 bases stayed unmatched. This CDR3 region has 14 residues. CDR1 and CDR2 (germline): PRHDT, FYEKMQ (reference sequence). The CDR3 is CASSQRSLAVEQYF. The CDR3 coding sequence is TGTGCCAGCAGCCAAAGAAGCCTAGCGGTAGAGCAGTACTTC.

The rearrangement joins TRBV7-3 to TRBJ2-7; possible D gene TRBD1, 5 bases. CDR3 length equals 15 residues. V lost 0 bases and J 0 bases, leaving 9 bases between the germline ends. CDR1 and CDR2 (germline): SGHTA, FQGTGA. The CDR3 DNA follows: TGTGCCAGCAGCTTAACGAATGGGGCCTCCTACGAGCAGTACTTC. Encoded protein: CASSLTNGASYEQYF.

About this clone: The same CDR3 is also encoded by other DNA sequences in this sample. The chain joins TRBV5-1 to TRBJ2-3; D may be TRBD2 (6 bases). V dropped 0 bases and J dropped 1 base, with 9 bases sitting between them. CDR1 and CDR2 from the germline V gene are SGHRS and YFSETQ. CDR3 length: 15 amino acids. The CDR3 bases are TGCGCCAGCAGCTTGGGGCGGGAACGCACAGATACGCAGTATTTT. It yields the protein CASSLGRERTDTQYF.

The chain employs TRBV6-6 and TRBJ2-1, with 7 positions matching TRBD1. CDR3 length equals 14 residues. Germline CDR1 reads MNHNY; CDR2 reads SVGAGI (reference sequence). Unmatched junction bases numbered 1, after V lost 5 bases and J lost 0 bases. Here the CDR3 DNA reads TGTGCCAGCAGTCGGGACAGCTCCTACAATGAGCAGTTCTTC. Amino acid sequence: CASSRDSSYNEQFF.

V is TRBV2 and J is TRBJ1-1; D may be TRBD1 (6 bases). The CDR3 is made up of 16 amino acids. V was shortened by 2 bases and J by 0 bases, with 13 bases between the two germline ends. CDR1 SNHLY and CDR2 FYNNEI come from the germline V gene. DNA for the CDR3: TGTGCCAGCAGTGAACGGGACATTCGGCTGAACACTGAAGCTTTCTTT. It codes for CASSERDIRLNTEAFF.

The chain links TRBV4-3 to TRBJ2-1; D possibly corresponds to TRBD1 (5 bases). This CDR3 region has 18 residues. The V end was cut by 3 bases, the J end by 0 bases, with 18 bases between. Germline V gene data show CDR1 as LGHNA and CDR2 as YSLEER. The CDR3 DNA sequence: TGCGCCAGCAGCCATCCACCAGGGCAGTCCCTCTCCTACAATGAGCAGTTCTTC. Translated, it gives CASSHPPGQSLSYNEQFF.

CDR3 sequence (DNA): TGCGCCAGGGGCGGGATGCAGTACACTGAAGCTTTCTTT. Its protein is CARGGMQYTEAFF. The chain carries TRBV5-1 and TRBJ1-1; D gene unclear. Germline values: CDR1 SGHRS, CDR2 YFSETQ. V dropped 8 bases and J dropped 3 bases, with 14 bases sitting between them. The CDR3 covers 13 residues.

V is TRBV30 and J is TRBJ2-1, with TRBD2 matching over 7 bases. After removal of 4 bases from V and 4 bases from J, the junction contained 1 base not matched to a gene. Germline V gene data show CDR1 as GTSNPN and CDR2 as SVGIG (reference sequence). The CDR3 spans 12 residues. The CDR3 DNA sequence: TGTGCCTGGATCGGGGGGTACAATGAGCAGTTCTTC. It yields the protein CAWIGGYNEQFF.

Only a few counts were recorded for this clone. This rearrangement joins TRBV5-1 to TRBJ2-7; D gene uncertain. The CDR3 length is 13 residues. V was clipped by 0 bases and J by 2 bases, with 6 bases between them. The germline V gene has CDR1 SGHRS and CDR2 YFSETQ. CDR3 residues: CASSLVPAYEQYF. DNA for the CDR3: TGCGCCAGCAGCTTGGTCCCTGCCTACGAGCAGTACTTC.

V gene TRBV29-1 combines with J gene TRBJ1-2; TRBD1 matches at 8 bases. From germline, CDR1 is SQVTM and CDR2 ANQGSEA. This CDR3 contains 13 residues. J gave up 8 bases and V 6 bases, and 11 bases lay outside the gene matches. The CDR3 reads CSVLLQGASGYTF. The CDR3, as DNA: TGCAGCGTCCTACTGCAGGGGGCGTCCGGCTACACCTTC. Full variable domain (remainder filled in from reference TRBV29-1 and TRBJ1-2): SAVISQKPSRDICQRGTSLTIQCQVDSQVTMMFWYRQQPGQSLTLIATANQGSEATYESGFVIDKFPISRPNLTFSTLTVSNMSPEDSSIYLCSVLLQGASGYTFGSGTRLTVV.